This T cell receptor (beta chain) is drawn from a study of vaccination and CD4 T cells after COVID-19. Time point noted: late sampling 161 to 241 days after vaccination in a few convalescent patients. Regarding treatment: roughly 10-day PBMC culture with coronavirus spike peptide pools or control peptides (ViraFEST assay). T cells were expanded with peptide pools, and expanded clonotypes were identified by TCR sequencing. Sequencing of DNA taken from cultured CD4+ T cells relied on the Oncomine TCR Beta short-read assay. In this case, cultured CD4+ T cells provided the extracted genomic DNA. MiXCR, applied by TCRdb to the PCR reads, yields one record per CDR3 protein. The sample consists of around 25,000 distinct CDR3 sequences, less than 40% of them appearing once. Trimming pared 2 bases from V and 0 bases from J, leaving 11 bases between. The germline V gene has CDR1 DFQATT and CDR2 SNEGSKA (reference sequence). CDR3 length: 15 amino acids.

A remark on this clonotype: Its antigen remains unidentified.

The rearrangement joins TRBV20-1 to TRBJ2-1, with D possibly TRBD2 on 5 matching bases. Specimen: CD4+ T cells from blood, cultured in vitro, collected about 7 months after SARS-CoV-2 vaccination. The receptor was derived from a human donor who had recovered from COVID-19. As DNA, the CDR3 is TGCAGTGCTAGAAGGCCTGGGAGCTCCTACAATGAGCAGTTCTTC. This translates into CSARRPGSSYNEQFF.